The present T cell receptor beta chain was sequenced within a study of blood T cell repertoires in COVID-19. Germline assignment: CDR1 SGHTA and CDR2 FQGNSA. CDR3 length: 16 amino acids. V gave up 2 bases and J gave up 13 bases; unmatched junction bases: 11. Sequenced by immunoSEQ multiplex PCR; TCRdb stores in-frame clones only, minus some. This table holds about 35,000 clones, under 85% found once. The TCR originated in a man older than 75 with acute or convalescent COVID-19. This rearrangement joins TRBV7-2 to TRBJ2-7, with 16 bases fitting TRBD2. The sequencing sample was made of peripheral blood. The CDR3 region has the DNA TGTGCCAGCAGCTTAACCTCCGGGACTAGCGGGGGGGAAAGCTACTTC. Translation: CASSLTSGTSGGESYF.